This T cell receptor beta chain was found in a study of blood T cell repertoires in COVID-19 (dated by TCRdb to about 2020). About the full investigation: The collaborator samples originated in the United States, Italy and Spain and spanned the acute and convalescent phases of COVID-19. The material from the prospective study consisted of cDNA or gDNA derived from T cells, B-cell-depleted T cells, or PBMCs. The dataset comprised deeply sampled blood TCRbeta repertoires from subjects exposed to, actively infected with, or recovered from COVID-19. Where available, HLA class I and class II types were taken from metadata supplied by the sample provider and were not determined by assay-based typing. The repertoires were released in a freely available public database intended as a resource for research on the immune response to SARS-CoV-2. Nearly every sample came with metadata listing a de-identified subject ID, COVID-19 status, age in years and sex. The samples were drawn from two sources: the first 160 participants of the ongoing ImmuneRACE study, and 950 to 1,500 subjects contributed by 6 global collaborators.

What the study reported, not specific to this receptor: Clinical and demographic metadata were provided uncurated, with the amount varying by source and participant.

Each collaborating institution followed its own protocols to collect whole blood in K2EDTA tubes. For TCRbeta analysis, collaborator samples were shipped as frozen whole blood, as isolated PBMCs, or as DNA extracted from either sample type. Remarks on this clone: Its recognized antigen is unknown. Base-call qualities are not available, and no considerably larger clone is one nucleotide away.

The immunoSEQ Assay, a bias-controlled multiplex PCR, was used to amplify TCRbeta CDR3 regions from genomic DNA. The authors processed their data as follows. The number of nucleated cells in each sample was estimated from the amplification of reference gene primers within the assay. Sequence reads were collapsed and filtered to measure the absolute abundance of every unique TCRbeta CDR3 rearrangement. For each sample, productive Simpson clonality was calculated by taking the square root of Simpson's diversity index across productive rearrangements. TCRdb limited this immuneACCESS table to in-frame rearrangements with V and J called. A share of clones is missing; checked studies link under half to unresolved V genes, and the rest is unexplained. D and trimming come from the DNA, and the V and J calls and clone size come from that table. The sample includes roughly 79,000 clones, with roughly 86% observed a single time. Of the sample, 5% to 7.5% falls within the top ten clones.

Sequences SGDLS (CDR1) and YYNGEE (CDR2) are obtained from the germline V gene. The cysteine opens and the phenylalanine closes a CDR3 of 16 amino acids. Of the read, only the CDR3 DNA is kept; its 48 bases are in frame from base 1. Trimming takes 4 bases off V and 4 bases off J; junction bases not matched to a gene: 6. Rearrangement joined TRBV9 to TRBJ2-1; TRBD2 fits 12 bases in the junction. Input material: peripheral blood. This receptor was identified in a woman aged 50 to 65 with acute or convalescent COVID-19. The bases are TGTGCCAGCAGCACTTTTGGACTAGCGGGGTACAATGAGCAGTTCTTC. This sequence encodes CASSTFGLAGYNEQFF.